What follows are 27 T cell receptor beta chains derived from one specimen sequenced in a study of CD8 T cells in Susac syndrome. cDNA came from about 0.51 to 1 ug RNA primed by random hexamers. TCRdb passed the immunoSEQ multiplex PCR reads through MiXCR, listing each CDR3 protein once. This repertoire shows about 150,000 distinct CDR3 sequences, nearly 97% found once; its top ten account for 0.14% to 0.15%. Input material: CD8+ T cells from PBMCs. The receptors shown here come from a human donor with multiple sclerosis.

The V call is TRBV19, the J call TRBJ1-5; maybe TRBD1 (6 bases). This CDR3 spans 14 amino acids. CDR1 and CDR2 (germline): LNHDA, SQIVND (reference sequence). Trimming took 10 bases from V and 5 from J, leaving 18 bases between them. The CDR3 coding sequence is TGTGCCACCAGGGTTATAGGGGGGGATCAGCCCCAGCATTTT. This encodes CATRVIGGDQPQHF. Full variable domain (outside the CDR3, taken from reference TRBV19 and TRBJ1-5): DGGITQSPKYLFRKEGQNVTLSCEQNLNHDAMYWYRQDPGQGLRLIYYSQIVNDFQKGDIAEGYSVSREKKESFPLTVTSAQKNPTAFYLCATRVIGGDQPQHFGDGTRLSIL.

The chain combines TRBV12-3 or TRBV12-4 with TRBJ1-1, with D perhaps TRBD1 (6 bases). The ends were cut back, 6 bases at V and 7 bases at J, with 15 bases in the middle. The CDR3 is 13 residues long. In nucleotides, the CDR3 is TGTGCCAGCAGCCCGGCGGGGGCGGTTGAAGCTTTCTTT. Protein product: CASSPAGAVEAFF.

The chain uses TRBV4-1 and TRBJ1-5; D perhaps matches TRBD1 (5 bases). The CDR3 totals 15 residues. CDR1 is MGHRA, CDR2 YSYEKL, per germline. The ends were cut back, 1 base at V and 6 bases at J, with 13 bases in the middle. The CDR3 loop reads CASSQVAGKGQPQHF. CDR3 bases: TGCGCCAGCAGCCAAGTTGCAGGGAAGGGTCAGCCCCAGCATTTT.

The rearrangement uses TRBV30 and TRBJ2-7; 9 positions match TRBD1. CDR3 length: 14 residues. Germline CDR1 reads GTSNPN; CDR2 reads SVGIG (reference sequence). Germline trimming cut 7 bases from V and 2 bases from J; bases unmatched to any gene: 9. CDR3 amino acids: CASLKWDRAYEQYF. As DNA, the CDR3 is TGTGCCTCCCTTAAATGGGACAGGGCCTACGAGCAGTACTTC. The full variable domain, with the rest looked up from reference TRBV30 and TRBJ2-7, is SQTIHQWPATLVQPVGSPLSLECTVEGTSNPNLYWYRQAAGRGLQLLFYSVGIGQISSEVPQNLSASRPQDRQFILSSKKLLLSDSGFYLCASLKWDRAYEQYFGPGTRLTVT.

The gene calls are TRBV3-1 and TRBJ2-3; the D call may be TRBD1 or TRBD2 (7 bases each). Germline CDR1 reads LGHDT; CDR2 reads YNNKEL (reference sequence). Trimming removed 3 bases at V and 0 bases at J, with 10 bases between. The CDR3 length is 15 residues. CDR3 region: CASSHRGGSTDTQYF. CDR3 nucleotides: TGTGCCAGCAGCCACAGGGGGGGGAGCACAGATACGCAGTATTTT.

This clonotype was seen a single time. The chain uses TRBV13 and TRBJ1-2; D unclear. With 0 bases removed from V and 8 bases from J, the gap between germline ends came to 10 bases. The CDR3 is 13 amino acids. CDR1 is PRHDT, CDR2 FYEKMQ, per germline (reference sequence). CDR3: CASSLGQVQGYTF. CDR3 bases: TGTGCCAGCAGCTTAGGCCAGGTGCAGGGCTACACCTTC. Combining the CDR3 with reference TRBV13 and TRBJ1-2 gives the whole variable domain AAGVIQSPRHLIKEKRETATLKCYPIPRHDTVYWYQQGPGQDPQFLISFYEKMQSDKGSIPDRFSAQQFSDYHSELNMSSLELGDSALYFCASSLGQVQGYTFGSGTRLTVV.

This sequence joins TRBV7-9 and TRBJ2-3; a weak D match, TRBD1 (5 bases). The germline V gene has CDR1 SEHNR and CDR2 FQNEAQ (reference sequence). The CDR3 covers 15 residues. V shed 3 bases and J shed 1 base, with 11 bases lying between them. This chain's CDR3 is CASSFAGQGTDTQYF. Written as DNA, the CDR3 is TGTGCCAGCAGCTTCGCAGGGCAGGGCACAGATACGCAGTATTTT.

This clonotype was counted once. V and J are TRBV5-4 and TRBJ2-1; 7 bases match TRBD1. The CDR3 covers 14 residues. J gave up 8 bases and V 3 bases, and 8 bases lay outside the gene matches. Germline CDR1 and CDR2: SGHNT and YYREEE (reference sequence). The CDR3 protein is CASSWTGTGDEQFF. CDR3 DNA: TGTGCCAGCAGCTGGACAGGAACTGGAGATGAGCAGTTCTTC.

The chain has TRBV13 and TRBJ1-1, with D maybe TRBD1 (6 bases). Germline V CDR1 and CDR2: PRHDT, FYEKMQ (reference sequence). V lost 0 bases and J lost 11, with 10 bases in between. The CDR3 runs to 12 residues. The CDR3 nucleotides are TGTGCCAGCAGCTTAGGCCAGGGGTACGCTTTCTTT. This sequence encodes CASSLGQGYAFF.

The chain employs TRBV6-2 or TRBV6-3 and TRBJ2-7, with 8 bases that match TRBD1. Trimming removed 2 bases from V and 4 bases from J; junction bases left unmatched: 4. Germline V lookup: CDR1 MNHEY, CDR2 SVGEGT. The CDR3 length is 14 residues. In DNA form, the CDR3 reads TGTGCCAGCAGTTACCGAGGACAGGGTTACGAGCAGTACGTC. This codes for CASSYRGQGYEQYV.

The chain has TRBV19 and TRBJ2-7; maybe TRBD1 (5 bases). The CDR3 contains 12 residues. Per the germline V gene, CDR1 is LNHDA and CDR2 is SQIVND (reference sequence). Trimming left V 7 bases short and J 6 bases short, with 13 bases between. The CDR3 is CASTLTVREQYF. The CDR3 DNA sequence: TGTGCCAGTACCTTGACAGTTCGCGAGCAGTACTTC.

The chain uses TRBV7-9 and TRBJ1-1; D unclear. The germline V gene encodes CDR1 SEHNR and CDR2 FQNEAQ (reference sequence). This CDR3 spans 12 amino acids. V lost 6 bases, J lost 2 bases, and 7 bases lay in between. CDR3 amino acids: CASRPINTEAFF. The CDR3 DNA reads TGTGCCAGCAGACCAATTAACACTGAAGCTTTCTTT.

This CDR3 is CASSDVDEQYF. The CDR3, as DNA: TGCGCCAGCAGTGATGTGGACGAGCAGTACTTC. The rearrangement links TRBV10-2 to TRBJ2-7; D uncertain. Looked up from germline, CDR1 is WSHSY and CDR2 is SAAADI. The CDR3 runs to 11 residues. V was pared by 3 bases and J by 5 bases, with 5 bases between.

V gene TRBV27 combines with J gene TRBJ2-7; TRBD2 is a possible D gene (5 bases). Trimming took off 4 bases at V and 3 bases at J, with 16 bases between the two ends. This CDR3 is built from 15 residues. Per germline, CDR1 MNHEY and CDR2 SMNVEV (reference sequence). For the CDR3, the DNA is TGTGCCAGCAGTTCCCGGGGTCTGCCTGACTACGAGCAGTACGTC. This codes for CASSSRGLPDYEQYV.

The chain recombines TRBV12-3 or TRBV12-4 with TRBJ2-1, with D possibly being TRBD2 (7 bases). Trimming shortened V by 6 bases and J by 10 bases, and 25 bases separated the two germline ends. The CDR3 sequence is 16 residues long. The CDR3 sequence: CASSPYGEGGTWEQFF. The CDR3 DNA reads TGTGCCAGCAGCCCTTACGGGGAGGGGGGGACCTGGGAGCAGTTCTTC.

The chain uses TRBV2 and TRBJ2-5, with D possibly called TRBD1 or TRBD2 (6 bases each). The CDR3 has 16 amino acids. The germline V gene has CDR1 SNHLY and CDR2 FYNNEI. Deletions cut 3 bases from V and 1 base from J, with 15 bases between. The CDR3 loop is CASSDVGGTPQETQYF. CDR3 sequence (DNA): TGTGCCAGCAGTGATGTAGGGGGGACCCCCCAAGAGACCCAGTACTTC. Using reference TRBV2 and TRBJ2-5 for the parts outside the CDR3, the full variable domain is EPEVTQTPSHQVTQMGQEVILRCVPISNHLYFYWYRQILGQKVEFLVSFYNNEISEKSEIFDDQFSVERPDGSNFTLKIRSTKLEDSAMYFCASSDVGGTPQETQYFGPGTRLLVL.

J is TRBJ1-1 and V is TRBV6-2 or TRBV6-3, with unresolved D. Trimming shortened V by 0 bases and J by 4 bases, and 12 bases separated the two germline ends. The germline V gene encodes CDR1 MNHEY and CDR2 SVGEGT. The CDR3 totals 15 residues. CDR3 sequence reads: CASSYSRNSSTEAFF. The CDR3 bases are TGTGCCAGCAGTTACTCGAGAAATTCTTCCACTGAAGCTTTCTTT.

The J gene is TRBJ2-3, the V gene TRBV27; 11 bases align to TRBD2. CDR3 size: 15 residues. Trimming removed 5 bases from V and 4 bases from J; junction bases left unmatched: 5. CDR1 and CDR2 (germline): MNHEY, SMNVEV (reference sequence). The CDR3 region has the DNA TGTGCCAGCAGTGGGACTAGCGGTCCCCCAGATACGCAGTATTTT. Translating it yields CASSGTSGPPDTQYF.

CDR3 sequence reads: CASSLGAGPEQYF. The CDR3 bases are TGTGCCAGCAGCTTAGGGGCAGGGCCCGAGCAGTACTTC. This chain uses TRBV13 with TRBJ2-7, with a weak D call TRBD1 (5 bases). The CDR3 consists of 13 residues. The germline V gene has CDR1 PRHDT and CDR2 FYEKMQ (reference sequence). Trimming took off 0 bases at V and 6 bases at J, with 9 bases between the two ends.

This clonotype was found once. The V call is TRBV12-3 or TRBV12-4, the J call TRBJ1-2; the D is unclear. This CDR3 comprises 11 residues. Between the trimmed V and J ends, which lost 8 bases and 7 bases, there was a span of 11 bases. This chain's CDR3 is CASGLGRGYTF. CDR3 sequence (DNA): TGTGCCAGCGGCTTAGGTCGTGGCTACACCTTC.

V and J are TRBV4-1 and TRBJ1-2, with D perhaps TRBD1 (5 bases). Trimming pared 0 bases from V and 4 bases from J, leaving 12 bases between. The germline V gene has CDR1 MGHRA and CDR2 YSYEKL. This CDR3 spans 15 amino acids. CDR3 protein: CASSQDSWGTYGYTF. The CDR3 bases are TGCGCCAGCAGCCAAGATAGTTGGGGCACCTATGGCTACACCTTC.

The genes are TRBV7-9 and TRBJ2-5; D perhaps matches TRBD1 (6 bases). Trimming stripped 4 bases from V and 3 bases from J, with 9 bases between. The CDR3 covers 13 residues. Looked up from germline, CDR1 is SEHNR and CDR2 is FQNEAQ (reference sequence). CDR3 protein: CASSSRTEETQYF. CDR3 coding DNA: TGTGCCAGCAGCTCCAGGACAGAAGAGACCCAGTACTTC. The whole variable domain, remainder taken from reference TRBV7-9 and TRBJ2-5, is DTGVSQNPRHKITKRGQNVTFRCDPISEHNRLYWYRQTLGQGPEFLTYFQNEAQLEKSRLLSDRFSAERPKGSFSTLEIQRTEQGDSAMYLCASSSRTEETQYFGPGTRLLVL.

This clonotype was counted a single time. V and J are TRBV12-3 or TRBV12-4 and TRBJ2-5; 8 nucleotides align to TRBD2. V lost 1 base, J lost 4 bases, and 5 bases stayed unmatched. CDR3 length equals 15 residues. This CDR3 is CASSLGGGGRETQYF. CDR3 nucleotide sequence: TGTGCCAGCAGTTTAGGTGGCGGGGGGAGAGAGACCCAGTACTTC.

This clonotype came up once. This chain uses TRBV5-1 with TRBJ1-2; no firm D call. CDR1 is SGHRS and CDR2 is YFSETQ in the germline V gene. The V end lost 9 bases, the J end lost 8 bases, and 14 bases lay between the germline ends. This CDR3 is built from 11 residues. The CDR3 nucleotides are TGCGCCAACACTCGTGAGGTCGGCTACACCTTC. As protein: CANTREVGYTF.

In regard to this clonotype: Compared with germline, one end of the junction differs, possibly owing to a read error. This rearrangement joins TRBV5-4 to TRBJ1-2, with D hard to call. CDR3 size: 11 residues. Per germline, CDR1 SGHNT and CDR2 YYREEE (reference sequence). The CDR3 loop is CASSLRDGRAF. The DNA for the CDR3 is TGTGCCAGCAGCTTGAGAGACGGACGAGCCTTC.

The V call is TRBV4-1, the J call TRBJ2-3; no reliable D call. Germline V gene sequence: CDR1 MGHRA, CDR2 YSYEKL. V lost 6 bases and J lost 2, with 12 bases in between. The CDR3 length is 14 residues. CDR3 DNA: TGCGCCAGCAGGAAGGAAATATACACAGATACGCAGTATTTT. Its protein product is CASRKEIYTDTQYF.

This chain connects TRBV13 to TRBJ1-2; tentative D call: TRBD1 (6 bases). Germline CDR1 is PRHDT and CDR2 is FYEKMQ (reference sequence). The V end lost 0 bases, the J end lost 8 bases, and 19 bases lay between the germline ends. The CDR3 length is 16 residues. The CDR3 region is CASSLGQGPGLGGYTF. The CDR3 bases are TGTGCCAGCAGCTTAGGCCAGGGGCCGGGCCTAGGGGGCTACACCTTC.